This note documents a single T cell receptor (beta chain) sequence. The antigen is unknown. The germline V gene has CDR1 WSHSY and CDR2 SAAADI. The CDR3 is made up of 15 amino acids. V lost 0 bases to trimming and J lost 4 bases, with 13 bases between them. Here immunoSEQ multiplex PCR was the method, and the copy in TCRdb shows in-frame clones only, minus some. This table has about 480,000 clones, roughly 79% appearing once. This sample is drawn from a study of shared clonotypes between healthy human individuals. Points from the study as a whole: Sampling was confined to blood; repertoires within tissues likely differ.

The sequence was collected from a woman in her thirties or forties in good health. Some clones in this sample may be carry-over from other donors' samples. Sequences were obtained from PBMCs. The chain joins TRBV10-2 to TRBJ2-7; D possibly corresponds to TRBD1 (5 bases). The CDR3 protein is CASSESPGSGYEQYF. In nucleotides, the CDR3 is TGCGCCAGCAGTGAGTCCCCAGGGTCAGGATACGAGCAGTACTTC.